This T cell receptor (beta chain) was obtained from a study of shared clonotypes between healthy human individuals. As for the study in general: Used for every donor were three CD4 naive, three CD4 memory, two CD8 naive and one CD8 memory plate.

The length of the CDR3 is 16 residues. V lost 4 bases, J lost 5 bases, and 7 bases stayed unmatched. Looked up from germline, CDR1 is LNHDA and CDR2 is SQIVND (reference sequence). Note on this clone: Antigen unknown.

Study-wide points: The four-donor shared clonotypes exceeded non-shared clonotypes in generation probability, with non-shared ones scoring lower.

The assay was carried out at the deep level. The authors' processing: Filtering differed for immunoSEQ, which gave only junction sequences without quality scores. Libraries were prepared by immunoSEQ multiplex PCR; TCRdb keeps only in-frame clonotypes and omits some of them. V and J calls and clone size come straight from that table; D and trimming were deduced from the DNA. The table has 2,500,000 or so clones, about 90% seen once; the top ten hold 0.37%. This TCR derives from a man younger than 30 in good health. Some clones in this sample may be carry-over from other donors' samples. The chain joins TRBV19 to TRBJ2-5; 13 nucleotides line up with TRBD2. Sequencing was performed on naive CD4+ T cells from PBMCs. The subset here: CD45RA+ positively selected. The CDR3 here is CASSTGLAGVFETQYF. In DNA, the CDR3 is TGTGCCAGTAGTACAGGACTAGCGGGAGTTTTCGAGACCCAGTACTTC.